Listed below are T cell receptor beta chains from one sample, sequenced in a study of blood T cell repertoires in COVID-19. The method was immunoSEQ multiplex PCR; TCRdb's version includes in-frame clones alone and lacks a portion of them. The sample contains about 110,000 clones, roughly four fifths of which appear only once. Sequenced input: peripheral blood. The receptors originated from a woman aged 55-69 years with acute or convalescent COVID-19. Both conserved end residues are trimmed from each CDR3. Size is omitted from some rows. Given values are once, few, many or a class for expanded clones.

clone size,V gene,J gene,CDR3 protein
NA,TRBV9,TRBJ2-2,ASSVGRGTGELF
NA,TRBV9,TRBJ2-2,ASSALQGTGELF
NA,TRBV19,TRBJ2-2,ASSIGGYRELF
NA,TRBV9,TRBJ1-5,ASSVGQEGQPQH
NA,TRBV7-8,TRBJ1-1,ASSLVRGQNTEAF
NA,TRBV2,TRBJ1-1,ASRPPQGAGEAF
NA,TRBV6-5,TRBJ1-1,ASSYSGQGNTEAF
few,TRBV5-1,TRBJ2-7,ASSLSGSSYEQY
NA,TRBV7-8,TRBJ1-1,ASSFKRGLLNTEAF
NA,TRBV4-2,TRBJ1-2,ASSLMPQGLDGYT
NA,TRBV18,TRBJ2-5,ASSPSVQETQY
once,TRBV6-5,TRBJ2-3,ASSWATQY
NA,TRBV5-1,TRBJ1-1,ASSSDRGTEAF
NA,TRBV2,TRBJ1-2,ASRTEDNNYGYT
NA,TRBV11-1,TRBJ2-1,ASSLLAGGPSEQF
NA,TRBV7-2,TRBJ2-2,ASSFNGGSNTGELF
NA,TRBV5-6,TRBJ2-2,ASTPYYTGELF
NA,TRBV5-1,TRBJ2-1,ASSPAIAGPNEQF
NA,TRBV7-3,TRBJ2-3,ASSPGLAGSGADTQY
NA,TRBV10-2,TRBJ1-4,ASSDLRRSSEKLF
once,TRBV18,TRBJ2-7,ASSPFRGGLGYEQY
NA,TRBV5-4,TRBJ1-2,ASRHGTGRISYT
NA,TRBV5-1,TRBJ2-1,ASSPGQPNNEQF
many,TRBV12-3/TRBV12-4,TRBJ2-7,ASSPGTGYEQY
many,TRBV19,TRBJ1-3,ASSQQGTSGNTIY
NA,TRBV3-1/TRBV3-2,TRBJ1-6,ASSVYRSYNSPLH
NA,TRBV24-1,TRBJ2-5,ATSGWDRVLQETQY
NA,TRBV11-2,TRBJ1-2,ASSQKQGKNYGYT
NA,TRBV5-6,TRBJ1-2,ASFTGRGYGYT
NA,TRBV10-3,TRBJ1-2,AISGEPNYGYT
NA,TRBV7-9,TRBJ1-4,ASSPGQGRDEKLF
NA,TRBV2,TRBJ2-2,ASRALAGGVGELF
once,TRBV4-1,TRBJ1-4,ASSRPDGGREKLF
NA,TRBV15,TRBJ2-2,ATSRDLEGAGTGELF
NA,TRBV5-1,TRBJ2-5,ASSSSGETQY
NA,TRBV18,TRBJ1-1,ASSPPRSPFVAF
few,TRBV4-2,TRBJ2-1,ASSPISSGFSYNEQF
NA,TRBV6-5,TRBJ1-2,ASSARGEVGYT
NA,TRBV29-1,TRBJ2-2,SVGTVNTGELF
NA,TRBV27,TRBJ1-2,ASSLAVPFTNYGYT
NA,TRBV4-2,TRBJ2-5,ASSPGGAAGETQY
NA,TRBV19,TRBJ1-1,ASSIDQAGLALTEAF
NA,TRBV19,TRBJ1-3,ASSTQVAGNTIY
NA,TRBV5-6,TRBJ2-2,ASSLEGTGGTGELF
NA,TRBV7-9,TRBJ1-3,ASSLESYSGNTIY
NA,TRBV7-9,TRBJ1-2,ASSSRTGDYGYT
NA,TRBV25-1,TRBJ2-7,ASSGGSRGSYEQY
few,TRBV19,TRBJ2-7,ASSLQGSYEQY
NA,TRBV7-3,TRBJ2-5,ASSSIPYRGPGGEETQY